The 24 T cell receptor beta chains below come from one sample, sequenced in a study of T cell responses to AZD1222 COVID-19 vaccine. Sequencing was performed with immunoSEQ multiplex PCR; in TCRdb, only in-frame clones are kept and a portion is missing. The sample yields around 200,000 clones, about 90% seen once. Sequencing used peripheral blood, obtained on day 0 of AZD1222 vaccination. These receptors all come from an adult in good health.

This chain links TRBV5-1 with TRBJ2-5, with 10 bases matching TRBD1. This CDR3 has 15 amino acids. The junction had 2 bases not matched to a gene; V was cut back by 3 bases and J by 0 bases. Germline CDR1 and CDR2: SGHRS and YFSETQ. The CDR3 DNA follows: TGCGCCAGCAGCTCGGGACAGGGGAACCAAGAGACCCAGTACTTC. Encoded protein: CASSSGQGNQETQYF.

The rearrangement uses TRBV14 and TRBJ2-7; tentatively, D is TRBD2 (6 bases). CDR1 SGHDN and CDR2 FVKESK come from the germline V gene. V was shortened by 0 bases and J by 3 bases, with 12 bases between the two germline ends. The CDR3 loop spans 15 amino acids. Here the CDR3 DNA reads TGTGCCAGCAGCCAAGATCTCGGGGGATACTACGAGCAGTACTTC. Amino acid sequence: CASSQDLGGYYEQYF.

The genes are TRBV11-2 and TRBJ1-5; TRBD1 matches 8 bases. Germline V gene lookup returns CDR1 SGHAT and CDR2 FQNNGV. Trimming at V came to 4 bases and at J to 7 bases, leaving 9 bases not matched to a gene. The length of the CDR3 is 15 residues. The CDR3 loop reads CASSYNPGGGQPQHF. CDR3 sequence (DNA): TGTGCCAGCAGCTACAATCCAGGGGGCGGGCAGCCCCAGCATTTT. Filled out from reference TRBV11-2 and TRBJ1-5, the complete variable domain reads EAGVAQSPRYKIIEKRQSVAFWCNPISGHATLYWYQQILGQGPKLLIQFQNNGVVDDSQLPKDRFSAERLKGVDSTLKIQPAKLEDSAVYLCASSYNPGGGQPQHFGDGTRLSIL.

CDR3 in amino acids: CASSAYRGDTQYF. The CDR3 region has the DNA TGTGCCAGCAGTGCCTACAGGGGAGATACGCAGTATTTT. This sequence joins TRBV12-3 or TRBV12-4 and TRBJ2-3; 7 bases line up with TRBD1. J lost 5 bases, V lost 5 bases, and 4 bases had no gene match. The CDR3 contains 13 residues.

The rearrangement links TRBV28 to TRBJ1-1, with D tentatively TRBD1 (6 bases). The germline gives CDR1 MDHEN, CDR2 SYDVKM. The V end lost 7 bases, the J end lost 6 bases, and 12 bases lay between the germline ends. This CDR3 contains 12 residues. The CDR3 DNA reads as TGTGCCAGCACCGGACAGTTGTCTGAAGCTTTCTTT. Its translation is CASTGQLSEAFF.

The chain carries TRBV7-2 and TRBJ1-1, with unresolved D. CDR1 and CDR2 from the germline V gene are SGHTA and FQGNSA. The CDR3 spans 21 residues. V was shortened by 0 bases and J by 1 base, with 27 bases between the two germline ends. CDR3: CASSLAGIGRAMGSWNTEAFF. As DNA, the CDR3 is TGTGCCAGCAGCTTAGCGGGTATAGGACGGGCCATGGGTTCATGGAACACTGAAGCTTTCTTT.

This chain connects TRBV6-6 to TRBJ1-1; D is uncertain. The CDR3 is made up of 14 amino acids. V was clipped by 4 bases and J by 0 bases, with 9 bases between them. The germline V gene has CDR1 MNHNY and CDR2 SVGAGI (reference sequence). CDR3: CASSFTQMNTEAFF. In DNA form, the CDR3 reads TGTGCCAGCAGTTTCACTCAGATGAACACTGAAGCTTTCTTT.

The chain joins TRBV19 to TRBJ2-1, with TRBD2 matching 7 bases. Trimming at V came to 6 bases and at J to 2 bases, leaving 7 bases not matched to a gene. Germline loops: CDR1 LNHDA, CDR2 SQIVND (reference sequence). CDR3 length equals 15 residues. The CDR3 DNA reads TGTGCCAGTAGGGGCGGGGGAGCAGCCTACAATGAGCAGTTCTTC. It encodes CASRGGGAAYNEQFF.

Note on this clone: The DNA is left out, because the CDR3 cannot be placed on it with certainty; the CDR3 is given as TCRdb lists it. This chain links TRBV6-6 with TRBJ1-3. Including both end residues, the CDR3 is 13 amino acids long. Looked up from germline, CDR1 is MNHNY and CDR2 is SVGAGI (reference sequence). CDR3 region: CASSSSGENTIYF.

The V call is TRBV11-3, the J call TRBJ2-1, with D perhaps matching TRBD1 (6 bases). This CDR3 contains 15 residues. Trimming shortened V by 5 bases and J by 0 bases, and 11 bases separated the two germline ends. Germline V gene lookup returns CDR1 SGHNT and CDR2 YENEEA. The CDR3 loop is CASSPRGYSYNEQFF. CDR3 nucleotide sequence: TGTGCCAGCAGCCCGAGGGGGTACTCCTACAATGAGCAGTTCTTC.

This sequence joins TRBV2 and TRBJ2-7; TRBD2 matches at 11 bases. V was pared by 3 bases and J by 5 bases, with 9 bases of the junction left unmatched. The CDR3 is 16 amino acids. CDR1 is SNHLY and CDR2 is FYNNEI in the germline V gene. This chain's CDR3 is CASSEVAGGPRHEQYF. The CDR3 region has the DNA TGTGCCAGCAGTGAGGTAGCGGGGGGGCCGAGGCACGAGCAGTACTTC.

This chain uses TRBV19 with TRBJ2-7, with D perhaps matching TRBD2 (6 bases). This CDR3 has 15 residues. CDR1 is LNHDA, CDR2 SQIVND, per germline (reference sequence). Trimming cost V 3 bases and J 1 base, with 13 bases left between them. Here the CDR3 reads CASSIMGGESYEQYF. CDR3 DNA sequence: TGTGCCAGTAGTATTATGGGGGGAGAATCCTACGAGCAGTACTTC.

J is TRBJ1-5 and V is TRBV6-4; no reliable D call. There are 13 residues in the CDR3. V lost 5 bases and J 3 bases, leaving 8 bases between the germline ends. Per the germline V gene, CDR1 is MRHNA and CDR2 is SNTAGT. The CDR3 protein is CASSLDINQPQHF. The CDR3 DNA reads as TGTGCCAGCAGTTTGGATATCAATCAGCCCCAGCATTTT.

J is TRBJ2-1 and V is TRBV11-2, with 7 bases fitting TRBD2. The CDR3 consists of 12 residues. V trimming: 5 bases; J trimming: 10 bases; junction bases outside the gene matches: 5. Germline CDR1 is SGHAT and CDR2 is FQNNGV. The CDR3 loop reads CASSQAGLEQFF. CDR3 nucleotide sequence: TGTGCCAGCAGCCAAGCGGGGCTAGAGCAGTTCTTC.

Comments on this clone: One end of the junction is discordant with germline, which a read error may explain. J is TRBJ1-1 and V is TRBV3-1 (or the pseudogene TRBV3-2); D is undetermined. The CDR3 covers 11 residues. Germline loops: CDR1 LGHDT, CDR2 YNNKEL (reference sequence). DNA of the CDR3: TGTGCCAGCAGCAAAGACACTGAAGCTTTCTTT. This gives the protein CASSKDTEAFF.

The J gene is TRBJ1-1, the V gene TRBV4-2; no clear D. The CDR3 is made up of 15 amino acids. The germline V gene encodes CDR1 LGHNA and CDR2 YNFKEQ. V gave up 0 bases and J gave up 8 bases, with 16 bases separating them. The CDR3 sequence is CASSQEKGLSGEAFF. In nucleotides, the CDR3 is TGTGCCAGCAGCCAAGAGAAAGGGCTGTCTGGGGAAGCTTTCTTT.

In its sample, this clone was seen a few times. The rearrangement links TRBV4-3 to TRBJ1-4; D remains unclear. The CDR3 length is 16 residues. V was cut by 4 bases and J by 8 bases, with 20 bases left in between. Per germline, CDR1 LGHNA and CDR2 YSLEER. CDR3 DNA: TGCGCCAGCAGCCCCCTGTCCGCGGGGAACGCGGAAAAACTGTTTTTT. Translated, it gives CASSPLSAGNAEKLFF.

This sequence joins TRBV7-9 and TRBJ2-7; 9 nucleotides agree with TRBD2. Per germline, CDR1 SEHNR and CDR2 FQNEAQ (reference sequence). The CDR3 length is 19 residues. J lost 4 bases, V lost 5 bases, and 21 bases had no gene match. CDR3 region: CASSPRAGTEATSGYEQYF. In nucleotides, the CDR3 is TGTGCCAGCAGCCCGAGGGCGGGGACAGAAGCGACTAGCGGTTACGAGCAGTACTTC. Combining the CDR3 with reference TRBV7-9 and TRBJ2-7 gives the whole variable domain DTGVSQNPRHKITKRGQNVTFRCDPISEHNRLYWYRQTLGQGPEFLTYFQNEAQLEKSRLLSDRFSAERPKGSFSTLEIQRTEQGDSAMYLCASSPRAGTEATSGYEQYFGPGTRLTVT.

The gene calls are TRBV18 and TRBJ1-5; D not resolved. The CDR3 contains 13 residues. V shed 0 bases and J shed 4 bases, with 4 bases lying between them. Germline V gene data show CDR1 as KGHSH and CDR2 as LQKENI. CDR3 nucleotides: TGTGCCAGCTCACCACCCGGGAATCAGCCCCAGCATTTT. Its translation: CASSPPGNQPQHF.

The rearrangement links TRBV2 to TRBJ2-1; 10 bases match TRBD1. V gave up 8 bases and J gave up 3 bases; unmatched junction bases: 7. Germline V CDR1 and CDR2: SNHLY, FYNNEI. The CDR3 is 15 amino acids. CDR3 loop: CASGLDRGLYNEQFF. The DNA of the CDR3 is TGTGCCAGCGGGCTAGACAGGGGGCTCTACAATGAGCAGTTCTTC.

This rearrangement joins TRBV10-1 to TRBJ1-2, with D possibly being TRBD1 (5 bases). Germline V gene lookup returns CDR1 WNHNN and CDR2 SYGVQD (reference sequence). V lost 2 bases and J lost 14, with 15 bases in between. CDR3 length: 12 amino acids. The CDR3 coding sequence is TGCGCCAGCAGTGAGAACCAGGGCCCGGAGACCTTC. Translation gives CASSENQGPETF.

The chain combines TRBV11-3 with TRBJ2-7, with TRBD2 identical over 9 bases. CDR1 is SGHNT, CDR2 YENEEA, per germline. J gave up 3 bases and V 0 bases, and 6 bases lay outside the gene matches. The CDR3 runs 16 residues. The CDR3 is CASSLDSGTSSYEQYF. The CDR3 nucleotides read TGTGCCAGCAGCTTAGACTCCGGGACTAGCAGCTACGAGCAGTACTTC.

CDR3 region: CAKGAGSYEQYF. The DNA for the CDR3 is TGTGCCAAAGGGGCAGGGTCCTACGAGCAGTACTTC. The rearrangement uses TRBV12-3 or TRBV12-4 and TRBJ2-7; TRBD1 might be the D (5 bases). This CDR3 contains 12 residues. V lost 10 bases and J lost 1, with 11 bases in between.

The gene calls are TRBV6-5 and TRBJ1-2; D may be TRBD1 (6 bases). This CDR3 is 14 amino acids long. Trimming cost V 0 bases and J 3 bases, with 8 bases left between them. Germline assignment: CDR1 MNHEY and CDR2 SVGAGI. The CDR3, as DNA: TGTGCCAGCAGTTACTCGAGGGGGTACTATGGCTACACCTTC. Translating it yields CASSYSRGYYGYTF.